These 14 T cell receptor beta chains share one sample of origin, sequenced in a study of T cells in Graves' hyperthyroidism and ophthalmopathy (dated by TCRdb to between 2018 and 2021). The library relied on multiplex PCR. Instrument on record: Illumina HiSeq 2000. Amplification of TCR beta CDR3 regions was carried out from RNA transcripts. A first-round RT-PCR of the TCR CDR3 used the HTBI primer set with the Qiagen OneStep RT-PCR kit. TCRdb reworked the public reads: Q25 trimming with fastp, MiXCR clone assembly, productive beta chains retained. Identical CDR3 protein sequences are pooled into one entry, listed with their most common genes and DNA. The sample has hundreds of thousands of distinct CDR3 sequences on record, about 17% of them singletons. The ten top clones hold 3.5% to 4% of the sample. The sample consisted of blood. These receptors were taken from a woman under 40 with Graves' hyperthyroidism.

This clonotype has just a few counts. The chain is built from TRBV10-3 and TRBJ2-7; 10 bases are shared with TRBD1. Germline lookup yields CDR1 ENHRY and CDR2 SYGVKD. V shed 3 bases, J shed 2 bases, and the junction held 7 bases outside the gene matches. The CDR3 has 16 amino acids. CDR3 nucleotides: TGTGCCATCAGTGACACCGGGACAGGGGTAACCTACGAGCAGTACTTC. It is translated as CAISDTGTGVTYEQYF.

The genes are TRBV20-1 and TRBJ2-7; D unresolved. In germline, CDR1 is DFQATT, CDR2 SNEGSKA (reference sequence). The CDR3 contains 11 residues. V lost 3 bases and J lost 6, with 9 bases in between. CDR3 sequence reads: CSASLTGEQYF. DNA of the CDR3: TGCAGTGCTAGTTTGACGGGCGAGCAGTACTTC.

This clonotype has at least ten counts. This chain uses TRBV6-1 with TRBJ1-1; D not resolved. This CDR3 comprises 13 residues. Deletions cut 7 bases from V and 4 bases from J, with 13 bases between. From germline, CDR1 is MNHNS and CDR2 SASEGT. In nucleotides, the CDR3 is TGTGCCAGCACGTACAGTTTGGGCACTGAAGCTTTCTTT. Translated: CASTYSLGTEAFF.

This chain's CDR3 is CATSDLRVAGVNEQFF. The DNA of the CDR3 is TGTGCCACCAGTGATTTAAGGGTAGCGGGAGTGAATGAGCAGTTCTTC. J is TRBJ2-1 and V is TRBV24-1, with 9 positions matching TRBD2. V lost 1 base and J lost 7; bases outside the gene matches: 7. There are 16 residues in the CDR3. From germline, CDR1 is KGHDR and CDR2 SFDVKD.

A few counts support this clonotype. This rearrangement joins TRBV10-2 to TRBJ2-1, with D tentatively TRBD2 (7 bases). This CDR3 contains 14 residues. Trimming cost V 3 bases and J 5 bases, with 11 bases left between them. Germline V lookup: CDR1 WSHSY, CDR2 SAAADI. The CDR3 reads CASSDTGTNNEQFF. CDR3 bases: TGCGCCAGCAGTGATACAGGGACTAACAATGAGCAGTTCTTC.

This clonotype was counted a few times. This chain links TRBV28 with TRBJ2-7; D gene uncertain. Trimming removed 4 bases from V and 7 bases from J, with 20 bases in between. CDR1 is MDHEN and CDR2 is SYDVKM in the germline V gene. The CDR3 runs 15 residues. This chain's CDR3 is CASSSSGPRGREQYF. The CDR3 DNA reads TGTGCCAGCAGTTCTTCCGGCCCCCGCGGACGGGAGCAGTACTTC.

The sample holds many counts of this clonotype. The rearrangement uses TRBV10-3 and TRBJ2-1, with TRBD2 as a possible D gene (6 bases). The length of the CDR3 is 14 residues. Germline V CDR1 and CDR2: ENHRY, SYGVKD. Trimming left V 4 bases short and J 5 bases short, with 12 bases between. The CDR3, as DNA: TGTGCCATCAGTGTCCGGACTACCGACAATGAGCAGTTCTTC. Protein product: CAISVRTTDNEQFF.

To note about this clonotype: It is unclear where the CDR3 begins or ends on the DNA, so no DNA is shown, and the CDR3 is as TCRdb lists it. CDR3: CASSLVGGSSYEQYFGPDTEAFF. The rearrangement uses TRBV7-9 and TRBJ1-1. The CDR3 has 23 residues if both end residues are counted. Germline lookup yields CDR1 SEHNR and CDR2 FQNEAQ (reference sequence).

The chain combines TRBV25-1 with TRBJ2-7; D is unclear. Looked up from germline, CDR1 is MGHDK and CDR2 is SYGVNS. The CDR3 loop spans 11 amino acids. V was trimmed by 7 bases and J by 8 bases, leaving 12 bases between them. CDR3 residues: CASTDVGQQYF. For the CDR3, the DNA is TGTGCCAGCACTGACGTAGGTCAGCAGTACTTC.

Ten or more counts support this clonotype. A much larger clonotype is one base distant, so this may be a read error. V and J are TRBV20-1 and TRBJ1-5; TRBD1 aligns across 8 bases. The CDR3 runs 14 residues. From germline, CDR1 is DFQATT and CDR2 SNEGSKA (reference sequence). The trim removed 3 bases at V and 2 bases at J, leaving 3 bases unmatched. The CDR3 DNA reads as TGCAGTGCTAGCGCAGGGGGCCGCAATCAGCCCCAGCATTTT. It is translated as CSASAGGRNQPQHF.

This clonotype was counted between two and nine times. This chain connects TRBV7-2 to TRBJ1-2; maybe TRBD1 (5 bases). Trimming took off 2 bases at V and 2 bases at J, with 6 bases between the two ends. The CDR3 loop spans 13 amino acids. Germline lookup yields CDR1 SGHTA and CDR2 FQGNSA. CDR3 sequence (DNA): TGTGCCAGCAGCTTAAGACAGAACTATGGCTACACCTTC. Its protein is CASSLRQNYGYTF.

This clonotype was counted many times. This rearrangement joins TRBV12-3 or TRBV12-4 to TRBJ2-7, with 7 bases matching TRBD1. V trimming: 7 bases; J trimming: 7 bases; junction bases outside the gene matches: 13. The CDR3 spans 14 residues. In nucleotides, the CDR3 is TGTGCCAGCACCTTCGGACAGGTCCTCGGGGAGCAGTACTTC. Its protein is CASTFGQVLGEQYF.

This clonotype was detected a few times. The chain's CDR3 is CASRLGGGYEQYF. The DNA of the CDR3 is TGTGCCAGCAGACTCGGAGGGGGCTACGAGCAGTACTTC. The rearrangement links TRBV12-3 or TRBV12-4 to TRBJ2-7; perhaps D is TRBD1 or TRBD2 (6 bases each). The CDR3 runs to 13 residues. Trimming took 6 bases from V and 3 from J, leaving 12 bases between them.

This clonotype has a count of ten or more. This chain links TRBV6-1 with TRBJ1-1; D is undetermined. Germline CDR1 MNHNS, CDR2 SASEGT. Trimming shortened V by 3 bases and J by 0 bases, and 11 bases separated the two germline ends. The CDR3 sequence is 15 residues long. CDR3 region: CASSDPGLLNTEAFF. In DNA form, the CDR3 reads TGTGCCAGCAGTGATCCAGGACTGCTGAACACTGAAGCTTTCTTT.